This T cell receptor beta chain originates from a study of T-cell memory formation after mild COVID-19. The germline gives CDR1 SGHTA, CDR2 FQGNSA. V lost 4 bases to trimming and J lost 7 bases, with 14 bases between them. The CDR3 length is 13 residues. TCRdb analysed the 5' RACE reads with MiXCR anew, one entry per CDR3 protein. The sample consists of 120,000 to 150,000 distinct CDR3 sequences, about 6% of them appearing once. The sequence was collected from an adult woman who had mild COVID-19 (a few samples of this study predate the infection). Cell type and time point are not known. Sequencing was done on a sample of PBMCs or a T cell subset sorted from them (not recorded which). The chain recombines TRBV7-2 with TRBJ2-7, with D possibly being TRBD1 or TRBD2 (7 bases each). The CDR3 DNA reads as TGTGCCAGCAGCTACCGACAGGGAGGGGAGCAGTACTTC. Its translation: CASSYRQGGEQYF.